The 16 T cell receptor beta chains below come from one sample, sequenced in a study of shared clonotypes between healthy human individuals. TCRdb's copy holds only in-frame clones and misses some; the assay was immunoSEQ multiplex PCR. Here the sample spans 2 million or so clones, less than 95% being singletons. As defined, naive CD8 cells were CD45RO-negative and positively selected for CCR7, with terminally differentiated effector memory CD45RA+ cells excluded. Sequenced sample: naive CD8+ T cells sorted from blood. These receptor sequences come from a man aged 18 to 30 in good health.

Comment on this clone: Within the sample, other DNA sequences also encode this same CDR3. The CDR3 spells CASSYGGAAYEQYF. In DNA, the CDR3 is TGTGCCAGCAGTTACGGGGGGGCGGCCTACGAGCAGTACTTC. The V gene is TRBV6-5, the J gene TRBJ2-7, with TRBD2 as a possible D gene (7 bases). Germline V gives CDR1 MNHEY, CDR2 SVGAGI. The CDR3 totals 14 residues. Trimming took off 2 bases at V and 2 bases at J, with 10 bases between the two ends.

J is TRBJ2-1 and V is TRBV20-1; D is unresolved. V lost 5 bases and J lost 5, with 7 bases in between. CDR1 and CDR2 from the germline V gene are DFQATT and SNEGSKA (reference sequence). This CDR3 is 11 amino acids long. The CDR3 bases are TGCAGTGCTGCCCACAACAATGAGCAGTTCTTC. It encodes CSAAHNNEQFF.

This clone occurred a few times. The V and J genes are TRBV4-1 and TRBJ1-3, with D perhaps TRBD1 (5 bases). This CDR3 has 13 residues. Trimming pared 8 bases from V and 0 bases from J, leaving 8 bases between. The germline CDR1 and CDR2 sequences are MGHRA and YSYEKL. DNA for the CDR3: TGCGCCAGCGGTGGGGGCTCTGGAAACACCATATATTTT. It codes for CASGGGSGNTIYF.

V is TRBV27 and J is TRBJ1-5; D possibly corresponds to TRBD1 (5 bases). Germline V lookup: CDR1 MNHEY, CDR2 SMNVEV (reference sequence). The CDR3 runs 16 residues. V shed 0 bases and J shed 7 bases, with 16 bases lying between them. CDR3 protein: CASSLSGEGVRQPQHF. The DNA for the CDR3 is TGTGCCAGCAGTTTATCTGGGGAAGGGGTACGACAGCCCCAGCATTTT.

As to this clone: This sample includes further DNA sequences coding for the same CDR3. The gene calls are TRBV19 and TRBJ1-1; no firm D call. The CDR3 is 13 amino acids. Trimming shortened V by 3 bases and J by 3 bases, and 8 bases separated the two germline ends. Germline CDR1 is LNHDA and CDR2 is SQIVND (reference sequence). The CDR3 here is CASSMGAYTEAFF. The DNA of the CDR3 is TGTGCCAGTAGTATGGGAGCGTACACTGAAGCTTTCTTT.

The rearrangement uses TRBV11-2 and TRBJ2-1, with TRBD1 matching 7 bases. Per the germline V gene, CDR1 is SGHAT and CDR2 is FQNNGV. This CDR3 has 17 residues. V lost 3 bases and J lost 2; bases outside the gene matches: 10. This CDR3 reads CASSFWDSGPPYNEQFF. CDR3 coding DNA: TGTGCCAGCAGCTTTTGGGACAGTGGTCCCCCCTACAATGAGCAGTTCTTC.

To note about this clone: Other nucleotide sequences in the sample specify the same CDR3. The CDR3 sequence: CASSLGSYEQYF. CDR3 sequence (DNA): TGTGCCAGCAGCTTAGGCTCGTACGAGCAGTACTTC. The chain couples TRBV13 to TRBJ2-7, with D unresolved. Germline V gene data show CDR1 as PRHDT and CDR2 as FYEKMQ (reference sequence). This CDR3 comprises 12 residues. Trimming took off 0 bases at V and 4 bases at J, with 4 bases between the two ends. The full variable domain, rest sourced from reference TRBV13 and TRBJ2-7, is AAGVIQSPRHLIKEKRETATLKCYPIPRHDTVYWYQQGPGQDPQFLISFYEKMQSDKGSIPDRFSAQQFSDYHSELNMSSLELGDSALYFCASSLGSYEQYFGPGTRLTVT.

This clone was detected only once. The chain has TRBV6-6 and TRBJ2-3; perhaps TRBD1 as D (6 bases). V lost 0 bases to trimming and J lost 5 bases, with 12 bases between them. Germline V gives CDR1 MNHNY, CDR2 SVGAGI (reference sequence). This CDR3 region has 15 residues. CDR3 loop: CASSYSPGAGDTQYF. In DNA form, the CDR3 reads TGTGCCAGCAGTTACTCCCCAGGGGCAGGAGATACGCAGTATTTT.

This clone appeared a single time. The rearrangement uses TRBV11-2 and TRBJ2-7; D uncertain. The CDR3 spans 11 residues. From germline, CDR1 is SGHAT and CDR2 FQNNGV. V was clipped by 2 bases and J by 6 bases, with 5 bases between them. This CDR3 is CASSLSSEQYF. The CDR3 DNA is TGTGCCAGCAGCTTATCTTCCGAGCAGTACTTC.

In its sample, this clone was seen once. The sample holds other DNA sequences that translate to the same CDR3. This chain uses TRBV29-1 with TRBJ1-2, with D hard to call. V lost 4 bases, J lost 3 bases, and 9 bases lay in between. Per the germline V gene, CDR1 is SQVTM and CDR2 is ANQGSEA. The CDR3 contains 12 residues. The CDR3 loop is CSVVGEDYGYTF. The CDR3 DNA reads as TGCAGCGTTGTTGGGGAGGACTATGGCTACACCTTC.

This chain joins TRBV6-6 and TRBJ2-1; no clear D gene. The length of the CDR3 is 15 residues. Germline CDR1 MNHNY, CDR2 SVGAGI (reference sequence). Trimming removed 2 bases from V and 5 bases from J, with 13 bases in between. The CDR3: CASSYAVPSNNEQFF. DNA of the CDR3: TGTGCCAGCAGTTACGCTGTGCCCTCGAACAATGAGCAGTTCTTC.

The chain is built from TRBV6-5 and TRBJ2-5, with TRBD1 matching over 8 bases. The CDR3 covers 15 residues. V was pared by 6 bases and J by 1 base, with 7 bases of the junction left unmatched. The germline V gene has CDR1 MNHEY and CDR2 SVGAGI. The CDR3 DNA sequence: TGTGCCAGCAGCTGGGGACAGGCGCTCCAAGAGACCCAGTACTTC. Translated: CASSWGQALQETQYF.

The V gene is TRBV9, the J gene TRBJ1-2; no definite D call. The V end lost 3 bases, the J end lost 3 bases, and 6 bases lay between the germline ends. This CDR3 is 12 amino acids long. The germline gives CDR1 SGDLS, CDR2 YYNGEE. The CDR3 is CASSDNDYGYTF. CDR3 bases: TGTGCCAGCAGCGACAACGACTATGGCTACACCTTC.

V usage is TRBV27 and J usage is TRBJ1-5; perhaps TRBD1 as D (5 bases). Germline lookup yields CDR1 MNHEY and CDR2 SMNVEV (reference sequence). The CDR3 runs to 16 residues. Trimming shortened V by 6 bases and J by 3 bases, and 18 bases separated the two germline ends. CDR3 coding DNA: TGTGCCAGCAGATCTTGGGGGGACGGGTACAATCAGCCCCAGCATTTT. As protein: CASRSWGDGYNQPQHF.

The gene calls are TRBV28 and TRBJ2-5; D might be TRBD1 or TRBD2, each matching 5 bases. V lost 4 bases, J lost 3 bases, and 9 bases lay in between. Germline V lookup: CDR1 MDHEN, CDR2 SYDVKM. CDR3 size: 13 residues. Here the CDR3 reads CASSSRGEETQYF. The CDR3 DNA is TGTGCCAGCAGTTCGAGGGGTGAAGAGACCCAGTACTTC.

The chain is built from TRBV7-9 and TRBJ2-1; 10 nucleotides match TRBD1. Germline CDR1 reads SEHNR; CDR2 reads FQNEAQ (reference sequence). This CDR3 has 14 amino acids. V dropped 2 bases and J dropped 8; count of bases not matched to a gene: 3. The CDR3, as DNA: TGTGCCAGCAGCTTACGGACAGGGGGTCATGAGCAGTTCTTC. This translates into CASSLRTGGHEQFF.